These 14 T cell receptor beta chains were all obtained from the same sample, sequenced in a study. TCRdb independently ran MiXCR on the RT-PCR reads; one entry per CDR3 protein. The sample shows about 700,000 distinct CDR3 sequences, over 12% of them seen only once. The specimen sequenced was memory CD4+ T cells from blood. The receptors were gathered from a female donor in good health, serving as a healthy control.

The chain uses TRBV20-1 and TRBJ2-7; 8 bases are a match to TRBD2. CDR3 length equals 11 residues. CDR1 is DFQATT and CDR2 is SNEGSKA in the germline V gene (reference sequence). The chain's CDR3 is CSGRDGDEQYF. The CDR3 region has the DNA TGCAGCGGGAGGGATGGGGACGAGCAGTACTTC.

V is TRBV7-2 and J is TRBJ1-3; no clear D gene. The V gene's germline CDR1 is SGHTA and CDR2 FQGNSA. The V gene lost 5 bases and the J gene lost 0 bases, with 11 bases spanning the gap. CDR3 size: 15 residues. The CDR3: CASSATARSGNTIYF. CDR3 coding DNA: TGTGCCAGCAGCGCAACAGCGCGCTCTGGAAACACCATATATTTT.

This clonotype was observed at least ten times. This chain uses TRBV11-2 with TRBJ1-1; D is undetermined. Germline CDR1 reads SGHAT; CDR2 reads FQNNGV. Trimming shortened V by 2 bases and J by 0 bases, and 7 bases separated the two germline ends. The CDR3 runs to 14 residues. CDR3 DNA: TGTGCCAGCAGCTTAATTGAACTGAACACTGAAGCTTTCTTT. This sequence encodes CASSLIELNTEAFF.

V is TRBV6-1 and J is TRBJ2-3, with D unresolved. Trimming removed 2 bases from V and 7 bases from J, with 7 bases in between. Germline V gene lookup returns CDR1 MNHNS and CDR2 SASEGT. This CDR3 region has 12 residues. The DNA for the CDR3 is TGTGCCAGCAGTGAAACCGTGAATACGCAGTATTTT. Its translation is CASSETVNTQYF.

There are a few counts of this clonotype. CDR3 region: CASSDSRGLNYGYTF. CDR3 nucleotides: TGTGCCAGCAGTGACTCGAGGGGGCTCAACTATGGCTACACCTTC. The V gene is TRBV6-4, the J gene TRBJ1-2; TRBD1 aligns across 7 bases. The trim removed 0 bases at V and 2 bases at J, leaving 3 bases unmatched. Looked up from germline, CDR1 is MRHNA and CDR2 is SNTAGT. This CDR3 contains 15 residues.

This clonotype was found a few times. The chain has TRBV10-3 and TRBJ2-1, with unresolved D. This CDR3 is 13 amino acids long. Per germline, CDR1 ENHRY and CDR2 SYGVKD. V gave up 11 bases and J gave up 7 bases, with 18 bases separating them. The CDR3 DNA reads TGTGCCTCTCGAGAAGGAGTAGGGAATGAGCAGTTCTTC. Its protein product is CASREGVGNEQFF.

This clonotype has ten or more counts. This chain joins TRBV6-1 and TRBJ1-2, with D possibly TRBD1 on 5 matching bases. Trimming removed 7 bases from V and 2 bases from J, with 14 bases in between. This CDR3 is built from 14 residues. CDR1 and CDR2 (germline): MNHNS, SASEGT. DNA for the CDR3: TGTGCCAGCAAGCCTAGGGACGGGAACTATGGCTACACCTTC. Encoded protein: CASKPRDGNYGYTF.

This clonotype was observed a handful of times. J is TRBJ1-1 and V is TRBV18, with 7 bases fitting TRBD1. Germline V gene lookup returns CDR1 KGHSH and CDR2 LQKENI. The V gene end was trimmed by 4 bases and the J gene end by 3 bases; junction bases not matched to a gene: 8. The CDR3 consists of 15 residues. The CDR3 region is CASSQTQGQDTEAFF. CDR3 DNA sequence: TGTGCCAGCTCACAAACACAGGGGCAGGACACTGAAGCTTTCTTT.

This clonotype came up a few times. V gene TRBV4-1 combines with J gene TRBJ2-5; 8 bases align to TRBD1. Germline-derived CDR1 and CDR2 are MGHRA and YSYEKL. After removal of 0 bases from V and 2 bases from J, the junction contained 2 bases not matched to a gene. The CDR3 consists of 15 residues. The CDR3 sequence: CASSQEWTGQETQYF. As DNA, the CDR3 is TGCGCCAGCAGCCAAGAGTGGACAGGGCAAGAGACCCAGTACTTC.

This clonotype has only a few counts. DNA of the CDR3: TGTGCCAGCTCGTCAGGGGAAGGCACTGAAGCTTTCTTT. Translation gives CASSSGEGTEAFF. This chain uses TRBV18 with TRBJ1-1, with D possibly TRBD1 on 6 matching bases. Trimming shortened V by 6 bases and J by 4 bases, and 12 bases separated the two germline ends. This CDR3 contains 13 residues. Germline assignment: CDR1 KGHSH and CDR2 LQKENI.

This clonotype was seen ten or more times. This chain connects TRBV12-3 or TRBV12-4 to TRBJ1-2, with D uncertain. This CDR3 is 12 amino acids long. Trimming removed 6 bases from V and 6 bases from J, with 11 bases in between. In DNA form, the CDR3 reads TGTGCCAGCAGCATAGGGCCGGATGGCTACACCTTC. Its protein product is CASSIGPDGYTF.

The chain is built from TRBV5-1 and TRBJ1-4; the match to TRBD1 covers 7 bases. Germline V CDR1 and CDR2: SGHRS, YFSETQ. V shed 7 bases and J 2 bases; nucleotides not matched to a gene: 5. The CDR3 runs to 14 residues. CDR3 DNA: TGCGCCAGCTGCCGGGACAGTACTAATGAAAAACTGTTTTTT. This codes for CASCRDSTNEKLFF.

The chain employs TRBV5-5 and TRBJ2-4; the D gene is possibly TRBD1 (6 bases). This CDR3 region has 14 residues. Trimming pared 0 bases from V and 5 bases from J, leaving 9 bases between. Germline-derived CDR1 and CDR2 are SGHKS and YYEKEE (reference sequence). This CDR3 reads CASSLVKGENIQYF. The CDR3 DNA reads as TGTGCCAGCAGCTTGGTCAAGGGGGAAAACATTCAGTACTTC.

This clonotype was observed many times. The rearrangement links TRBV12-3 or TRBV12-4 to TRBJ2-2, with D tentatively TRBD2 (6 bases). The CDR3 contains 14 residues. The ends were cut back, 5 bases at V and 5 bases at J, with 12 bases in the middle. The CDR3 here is CASSPVSGTGELFF. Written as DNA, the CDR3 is TGTGCCAGCAGTCCCGTTAGCGGAACCGGGGAGCTGTTTTTT.